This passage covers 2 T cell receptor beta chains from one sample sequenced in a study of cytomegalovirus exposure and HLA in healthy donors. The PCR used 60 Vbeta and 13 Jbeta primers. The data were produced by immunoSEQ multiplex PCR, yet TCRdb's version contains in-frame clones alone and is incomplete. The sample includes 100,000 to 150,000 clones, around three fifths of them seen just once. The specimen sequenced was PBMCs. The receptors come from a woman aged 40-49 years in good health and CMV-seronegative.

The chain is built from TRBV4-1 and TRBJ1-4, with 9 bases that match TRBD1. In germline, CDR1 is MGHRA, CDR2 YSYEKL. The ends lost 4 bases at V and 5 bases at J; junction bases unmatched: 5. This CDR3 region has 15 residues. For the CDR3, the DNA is TGCGCCAGCAGCCCGACCGGGACAGGGAATGAAAAACTGTTTTTT. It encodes CASSPTGTGNEKLFF.

The CDR3 nucleotides are TGCAGCGTTGCTACGGGGGGAGCCAAAAACATTCAGTACTTC. It yields the protein CSVATGGAKNIQYF. The rearrangement uses TRBV29-1 and TRBJ2-4; 7 bases fit TRBD2. Germline V gene sequence: CDR1 SQVTM, CDR2 ANQGSEA. The CDR3 sequence is 14 residues long. The trim removed 4 bases at V and 0 bases at J, leaving 3 bases unmatched.